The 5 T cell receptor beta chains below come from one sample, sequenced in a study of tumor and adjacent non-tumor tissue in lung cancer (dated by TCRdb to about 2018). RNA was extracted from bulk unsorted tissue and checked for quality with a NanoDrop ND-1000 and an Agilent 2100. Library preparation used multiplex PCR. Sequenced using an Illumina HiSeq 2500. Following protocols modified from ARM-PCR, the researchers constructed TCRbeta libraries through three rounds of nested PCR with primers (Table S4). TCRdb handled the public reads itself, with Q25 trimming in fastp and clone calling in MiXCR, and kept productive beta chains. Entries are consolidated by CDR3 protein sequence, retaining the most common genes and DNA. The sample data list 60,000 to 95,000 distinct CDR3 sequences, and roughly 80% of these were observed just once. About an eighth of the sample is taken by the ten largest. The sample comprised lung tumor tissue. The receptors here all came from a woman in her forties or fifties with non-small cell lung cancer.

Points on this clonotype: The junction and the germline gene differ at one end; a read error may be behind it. The CDR3 here is CASNQNYEQYF. The CDR3 DNA is TGCGCCAGCAATCAGAACTACGAGCAGTACTTC. V usage is TRBV6-1 and J usage is TRBJ2-7, with D unresolved. The length of the CDR3 is 11 residues. Germline V lookup: CDR1 MNHNS, CDR2 SASEGT.

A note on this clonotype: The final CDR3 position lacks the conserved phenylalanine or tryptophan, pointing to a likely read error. In nucleotides, the CDR3 is TGTGCCAGCGGCCCCCGGACAGGGGGAGATGAAAAACTGTTTGTT. It translates to CASGPRTGGDEKLFV. The J gene is TRBJ1-4, the V gene TRBV11-2; 10 nucleotides line up with TRBD1. The germline V gene has CDR1 SGHAT and CDR2 FQNNGV. The CDR3 extends over 15 amino acids. V dropped 8 bases and J dropped 6; count of bases not matched to a gene: 9.

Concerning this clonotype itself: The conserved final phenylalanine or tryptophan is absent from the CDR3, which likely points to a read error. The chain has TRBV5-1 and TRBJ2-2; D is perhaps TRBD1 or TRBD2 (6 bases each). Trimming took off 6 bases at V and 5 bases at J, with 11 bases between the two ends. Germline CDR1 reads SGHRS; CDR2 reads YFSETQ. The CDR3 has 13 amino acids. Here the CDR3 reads CASKIGGTGELFS. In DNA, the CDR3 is TGCGCCAGCAAAATAGGGGGGACCGGGGAGCTGTTTTCT.

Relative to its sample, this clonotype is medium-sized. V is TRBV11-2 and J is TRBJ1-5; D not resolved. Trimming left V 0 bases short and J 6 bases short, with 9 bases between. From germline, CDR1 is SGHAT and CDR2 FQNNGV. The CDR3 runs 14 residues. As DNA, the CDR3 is TGTGCCAGCAGCTTAGAAGGGTACAGTCAGCCCCAGCATTTT. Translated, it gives CASSLEGYSQPQHF.

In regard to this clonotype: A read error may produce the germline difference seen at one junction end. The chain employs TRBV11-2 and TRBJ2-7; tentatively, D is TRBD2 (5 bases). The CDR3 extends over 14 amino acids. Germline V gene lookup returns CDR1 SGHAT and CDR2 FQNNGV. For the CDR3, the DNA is TGTGCCAGTAGCTACGGGAAGCCCTCCTACGATCAGTACTTC. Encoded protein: CASSYGKPSYDQYF.